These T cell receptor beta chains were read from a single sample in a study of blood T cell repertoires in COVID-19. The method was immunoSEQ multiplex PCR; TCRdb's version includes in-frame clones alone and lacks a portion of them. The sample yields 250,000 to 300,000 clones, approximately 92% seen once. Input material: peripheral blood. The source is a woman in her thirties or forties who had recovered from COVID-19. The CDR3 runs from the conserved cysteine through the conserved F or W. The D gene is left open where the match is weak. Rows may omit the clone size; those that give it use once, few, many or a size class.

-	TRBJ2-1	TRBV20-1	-	CSATRNNEQFF	TGCAGTGCTACTAGAAACAACGAGCAGTTCTTC
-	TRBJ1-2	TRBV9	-	CASSGQPNYGYTF	TGTGCCAGCAGCGGACAGCCTAACTATGGCTACACCTTC
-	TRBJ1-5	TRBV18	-	CASSLSVQLGGLFQPQHF	TGTGCCAGCTCACTCAGCGTCCAACTAGGCGGGTTATTTCAGCCCCAGCATTTT
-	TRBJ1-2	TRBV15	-	CATSRVGDYGYTF	TGTGCCACCAGCAGGGTGGGCGACTATGGCTACACCTTC
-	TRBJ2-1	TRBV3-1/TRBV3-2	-	CASSQGTPGEGYNEQFF	TGTGCCAGCAGCCAAGGGACCCCCGGAGAGGGTTACAATGAGCAGTTCTTC
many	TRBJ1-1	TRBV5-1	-	CASSLGQGGRTEAFF	TGCGCCAGCAGCTTGGGTCAGGGAGGTCGCACTGAAGCTTTCTTT
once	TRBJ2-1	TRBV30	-	CAWSVGFGTYNEQFF	TGTGCCTGGAGTGTAGGATTCGGGACCTACAATGAGCAGTTCTTC
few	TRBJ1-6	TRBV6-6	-	CASSQQGGRSPLHF	TGTGCCAGCAGTCAACAGGGAGGGAGGTCACCCCTCCACTTT
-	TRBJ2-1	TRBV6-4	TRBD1	CASSDPRQGIYPNEQFF	TGTGCCAGCAGTGACCCAAGACAGGGGATCTACCCCAATGAGCAGTTCTTC
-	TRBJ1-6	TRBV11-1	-	CASTQGPVEPLHF	TGTGCCAGCACCCAGGGGCCCGTTGAGCCCCTCCACTTT
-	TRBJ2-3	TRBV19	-	CASSIGTTSTDTQYF	TGTGCCAGTAGTATCGGGACAACCAGCACAGATACGCAGTATTTT
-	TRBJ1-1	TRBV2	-	CASHRDMNTEAFF	TGTGCCAGCCACAGGGACATGAACACTGAAGCTTTCTTT
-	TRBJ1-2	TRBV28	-	CASSLKRDYGYTF	TGTGCCAGCAGTTTGAAGAGGGACTATGGCTACACCTTC
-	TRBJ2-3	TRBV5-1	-	CASSYSTDTQYF	TGCGCCAGCAGTTATAGCACAGATACGCAGTATTTT
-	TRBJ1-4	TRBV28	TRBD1	CASSFTGAYGTNEKLFF	TGTGCCAGCAGTTTCACAGGGGCTTATGGAACTAATGAAAAACTGTTTTTT
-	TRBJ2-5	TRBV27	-	CASRFLYQETQYF	TGTGCCAGCAGGTTCTTGTACCAAGAGACCCAGTACTTC
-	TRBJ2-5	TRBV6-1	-	CASSEGAWETQYF	TGTGCCAGCAGCGAAGGGGCGTGGGAGACCCAGTACTTC
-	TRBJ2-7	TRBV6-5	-	CASSYSRTAYEQYF	TGTGCCAGCAGTTACTCGAGGACAGCCTACGAGCAGTACTTC
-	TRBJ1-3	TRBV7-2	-	CASSLAEGGYGNTIYF	TGTGCCAGCAGCTTAGCGGAGGGGGGGTACGGAAACACCATATATTTT
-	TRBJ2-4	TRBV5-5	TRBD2	CASSQYSGVKNIQYF	TGTGCCAGCAGTCAATATAGCGGGGTTAAAAACATTCAGTACTTC
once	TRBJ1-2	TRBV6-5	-	CASLSSDSRYGYTF	TGTGCCAGCCTATCCTCAGACAGTCGCTATGGCTACACCTTC
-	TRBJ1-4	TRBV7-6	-	CASSLGGQGPYEKLFF	TGTGCCAGCAGCTTAGGGGGCCAGGGGCCGTATGAAAAACTGTTTTTT
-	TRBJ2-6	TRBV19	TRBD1	CASSLQGAGANVLTF	TGTGCCAGTAGTTTACAGGGGGCTGGGGCCAACGTCCTGACTTTC
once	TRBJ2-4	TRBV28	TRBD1	CASSYIRGGQGGDIQYF	TGTGCCAGCAGTTACATTCGTGGGGGACAGGGTGGGGACATTCAGTACTTC